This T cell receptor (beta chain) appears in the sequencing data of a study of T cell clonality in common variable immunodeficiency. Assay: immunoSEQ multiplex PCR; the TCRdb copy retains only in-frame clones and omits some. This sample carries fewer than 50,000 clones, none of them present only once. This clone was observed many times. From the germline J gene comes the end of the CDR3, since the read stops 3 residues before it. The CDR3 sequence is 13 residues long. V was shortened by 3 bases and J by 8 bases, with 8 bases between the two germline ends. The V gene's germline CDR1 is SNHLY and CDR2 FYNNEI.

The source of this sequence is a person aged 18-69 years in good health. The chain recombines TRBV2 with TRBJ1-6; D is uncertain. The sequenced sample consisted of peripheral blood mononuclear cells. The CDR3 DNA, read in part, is TGTGCCAGCAGTGATTCCCGGGATTCACCC. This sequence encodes CASSDSRDSP. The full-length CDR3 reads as CASSDSRDSPLHF.